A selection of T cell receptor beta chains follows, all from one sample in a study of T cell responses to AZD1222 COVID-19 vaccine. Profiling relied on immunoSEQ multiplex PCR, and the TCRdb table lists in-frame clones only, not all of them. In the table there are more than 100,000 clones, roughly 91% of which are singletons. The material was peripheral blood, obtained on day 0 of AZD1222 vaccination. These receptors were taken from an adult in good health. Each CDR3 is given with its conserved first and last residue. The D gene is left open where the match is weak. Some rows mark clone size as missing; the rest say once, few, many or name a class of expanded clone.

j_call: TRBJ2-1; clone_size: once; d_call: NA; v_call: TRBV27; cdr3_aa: CASSPGATVNEQFF; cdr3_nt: TGTGCCAGCAGCCCGGGGGCGACTGTCAATGAGCAGTTCTTC
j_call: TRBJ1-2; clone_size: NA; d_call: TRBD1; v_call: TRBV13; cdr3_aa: CASGQGNAGGYGYTF; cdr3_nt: TGTGCCAGCGGACAGGGGAATGCGGGAGGCTATGGCTACACCTTC
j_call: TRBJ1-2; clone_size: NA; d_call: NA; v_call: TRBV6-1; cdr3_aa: CASSESGVSYGYTF; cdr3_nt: TGTGCCAGCAGTGAAAGTGGGGTCAGCTATGGCTACACCTTC
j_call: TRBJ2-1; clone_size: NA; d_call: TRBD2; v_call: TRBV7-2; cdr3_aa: CASSPQTSGFYNEQFF; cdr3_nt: TGTGCCAGCAGCCCACAAACTAGCGGGTTCTACAATGAGCAGTTCTTC
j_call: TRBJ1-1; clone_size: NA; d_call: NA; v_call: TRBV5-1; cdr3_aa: CASSSLRATMNTEAFF; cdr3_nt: TGCGCCAGCAGCTCCCTGAGGGCTACTATGAACACTGAAGCTTTCTTT
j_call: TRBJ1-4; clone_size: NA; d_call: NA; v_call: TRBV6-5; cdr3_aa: CASSYYGTSEKLFF; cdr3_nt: TGTGCCAGCAGTTACTATGGGACTAGTGAAAAACTGTTTTTT
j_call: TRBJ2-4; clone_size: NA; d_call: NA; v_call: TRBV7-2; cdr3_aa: CASGGEAKNIQYF; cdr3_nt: TGTGCCAGCGGCGGGGAAGCCAAAAACATTCAGTACTTC
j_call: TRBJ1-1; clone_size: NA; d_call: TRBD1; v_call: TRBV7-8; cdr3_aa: CASSHRGLGTEAFF; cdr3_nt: TGTGCCAGCAGCCACAGGGGGCTGGGAACTGAAGCTTTCTTT
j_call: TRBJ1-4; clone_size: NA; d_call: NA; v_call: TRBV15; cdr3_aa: CATSPREGGPEKLFF; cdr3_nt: TGTGCCACCAGCCCACGGGAGGGGGGACCTGAAAAACTGTTTTTT
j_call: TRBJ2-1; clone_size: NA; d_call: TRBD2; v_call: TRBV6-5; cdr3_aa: CASSRGGRANEQFF; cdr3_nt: TGTGCCAGCTCGAGGGGCGGGAGGGCCAATGAGCAGTTCTTC
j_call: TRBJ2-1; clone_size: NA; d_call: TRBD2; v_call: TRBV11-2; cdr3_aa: CASTSAGVPNNEQFF; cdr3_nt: TGTGCCAGCACCTCAGCGGGAGTGCCCAACAATGAGCAGTTCTTC
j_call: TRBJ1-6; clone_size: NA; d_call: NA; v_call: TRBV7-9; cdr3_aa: CAIPAPSSSYNSPLHF; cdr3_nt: TGTGCCATTCCCGCTCCATCCTCCTCCTATAATTCACCCCTCCACTTT
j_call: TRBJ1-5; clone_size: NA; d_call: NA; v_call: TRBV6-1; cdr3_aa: CASSERGNSNQPQHF; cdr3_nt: TGTGCCAGCAGTGAACGAGGGAATAGCAATCAGCCCCAGCATTTT
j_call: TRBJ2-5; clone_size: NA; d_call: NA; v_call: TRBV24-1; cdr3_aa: CATSERDIETQYF; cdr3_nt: TGTGCCACCAGTGAACGGGACATAGAGACCCAGTACTTC
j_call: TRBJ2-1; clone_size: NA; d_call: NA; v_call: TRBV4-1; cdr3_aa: CASSPIDTVYNEQFF; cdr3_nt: TGCGCCAGCAGCCCTATTGACACGGTCTACAATGAGCAGTTCTTC
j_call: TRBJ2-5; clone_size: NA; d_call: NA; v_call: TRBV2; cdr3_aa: CASSENSGPETQYF; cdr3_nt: TGTGCCAGCAGTGAAAATAGTGGCCCAGAGACCCAGTACTTC
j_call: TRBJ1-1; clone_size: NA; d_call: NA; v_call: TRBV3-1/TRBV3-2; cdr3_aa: CASSQPGRDEAFF; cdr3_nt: TGTGCCAGCAGCCAACCTGGACGCGATGAAGCTTTCTTT
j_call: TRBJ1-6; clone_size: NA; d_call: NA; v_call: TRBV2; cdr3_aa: CASTAGTEYNSPLHF; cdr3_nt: TGTGCCAGCACCGCAGGGACTGAGTATAATTCACCCCTCCACTTT
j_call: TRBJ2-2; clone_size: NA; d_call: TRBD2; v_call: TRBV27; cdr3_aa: CASNPIAGGELFF; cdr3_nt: TGTGCCAGCAACCCTATAGCGGGCGGGGAGCTGTTTTTT
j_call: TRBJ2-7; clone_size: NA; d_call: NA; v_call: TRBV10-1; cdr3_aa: CASSLGREQYF; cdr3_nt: TGCGCCAGCAGTTTGGGCCGCGAGCAGTACTTC
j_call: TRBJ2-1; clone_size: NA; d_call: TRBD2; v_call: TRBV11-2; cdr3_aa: CASSSQGLRTHGQFF; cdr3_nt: TGTGCCAGCAGCTCCCAGGGACTAAGAACTCACGGGCAGTTCTTC
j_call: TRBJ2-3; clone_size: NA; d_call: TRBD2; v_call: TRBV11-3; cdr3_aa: CASSPGLVGDTQYF; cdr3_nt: TGTGCCAGCAGCCCGGGACTAGTGGGAGATACGCAGTATTTT
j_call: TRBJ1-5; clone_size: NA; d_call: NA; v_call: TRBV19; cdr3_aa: CASSTVYPGGLQPQHF; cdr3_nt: TGTGCCAGTAGTACCGTCTACCCGGGGGGCTTACAGCCCCAGCATTTT
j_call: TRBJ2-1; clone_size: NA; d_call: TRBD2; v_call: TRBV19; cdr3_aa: CASSNSGGSYNEQFF; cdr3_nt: TGTGCCAGTAGTAATAGCGGGGGATCCTACAATGAGCAGTTCTTC
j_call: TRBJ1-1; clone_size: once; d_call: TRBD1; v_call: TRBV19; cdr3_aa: CASSPGQGRGEAFF; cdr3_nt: TGTGCCAGTAGTCCAGGACAGGGACGGGGTGAAGCTTTCTTT
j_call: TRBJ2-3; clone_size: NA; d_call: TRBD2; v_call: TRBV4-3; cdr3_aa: CASSQDLTSGGWDTQYF; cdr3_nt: TGCGCCAGCAGCCAAGATCTCACTAGCGGAGGGTGGGATACGCAGTATTTT
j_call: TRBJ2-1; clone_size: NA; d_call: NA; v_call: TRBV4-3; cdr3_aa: CASSQLGGGDEQFF; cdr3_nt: TGCGCCAGCAGCCAACTAGGGGGAGGGGATGAGCAGTTCTTC
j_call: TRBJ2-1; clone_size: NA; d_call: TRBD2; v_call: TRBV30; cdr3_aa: CAWGASGRGYNEQFF; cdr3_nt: TGTGCCTGGGGGGCGAGCGGGAGGGGTTACAATGAGCAGTTCTTC
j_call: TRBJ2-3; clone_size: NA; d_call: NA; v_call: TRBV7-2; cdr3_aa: CASSSYASSTDTQYF; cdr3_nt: TGTGCCAGCAGCTCCTACGCTTCTAGCACAGATACGCAGTATTTT
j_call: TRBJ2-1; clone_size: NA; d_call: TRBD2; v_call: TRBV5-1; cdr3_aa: CASSLAGPNEQFF; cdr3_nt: TGCGCCAGCAGCTTAGCGGGACCCAATGAGCAGTTCTTC
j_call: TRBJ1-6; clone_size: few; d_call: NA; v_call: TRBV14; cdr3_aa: CASSHFDNSPLHF; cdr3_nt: TGTGCCAGCAGCCATTTTGATAATTCACCCCTCCACTTT
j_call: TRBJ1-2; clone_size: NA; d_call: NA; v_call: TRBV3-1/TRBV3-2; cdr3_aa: CASSRRAGVDGYTF; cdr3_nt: TGTGCCAGCAGCCGAAGGGCAGGGGTGGATGGCTACACCTTC
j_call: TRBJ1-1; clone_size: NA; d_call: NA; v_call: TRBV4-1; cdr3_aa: CASSQRAGNTEAFF; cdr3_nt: TGCGCCAGCAGCCAACGGGCAGGGAACACTGAAGCTTTCTTT
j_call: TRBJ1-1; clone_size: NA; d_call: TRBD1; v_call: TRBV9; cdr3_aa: CASALGGPVTEAFF; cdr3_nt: TGTGCCAGCGCACTAGGGGGCCCGGTCACTGAAGCTTTCTTT
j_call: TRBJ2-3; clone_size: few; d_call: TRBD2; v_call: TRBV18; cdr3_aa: CASSRGLASDTQYF; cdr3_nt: TGTGCCAGCTCCCGGGGACTAGCGTCAGATACGCAGTATTTT
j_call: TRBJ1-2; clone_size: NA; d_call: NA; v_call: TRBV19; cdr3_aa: CASSSGPVRYGYTF; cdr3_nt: TGTGCCAGTAGTTCCGGTCCCGTGAGGTATGGCTACACCTTC
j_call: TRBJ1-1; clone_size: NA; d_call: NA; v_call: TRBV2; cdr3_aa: CASTTHGLKNTEAFF; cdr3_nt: TGTGCCAGCACCACCCACGGACTTAAAAACACTGAAGCTTTCTTT
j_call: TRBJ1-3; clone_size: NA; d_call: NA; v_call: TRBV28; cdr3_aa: CASSEGSGNTIYF; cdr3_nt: TGTGCCAGCAGTGAGGGCTCTGGAAACACCATATATTTT
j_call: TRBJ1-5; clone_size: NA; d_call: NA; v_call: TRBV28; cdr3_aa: CASSKTGTGNQPQHF; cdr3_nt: TGTGCCAGCAGTAAAACAGGGACTGGGAATCAGCCCCAGCATTTT
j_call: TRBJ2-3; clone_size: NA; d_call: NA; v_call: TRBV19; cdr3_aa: CASSSRLVSTDTQYF; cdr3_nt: TGTGCCAGTAGTTCACGACTGGTTAGCACAGATACGCAGTATTTT
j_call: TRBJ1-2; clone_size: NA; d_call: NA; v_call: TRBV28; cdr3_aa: CASRLSPGGYTF; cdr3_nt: TGTGCCAGCCGCTTAAGCCCCGGTGGCTACACCTTC
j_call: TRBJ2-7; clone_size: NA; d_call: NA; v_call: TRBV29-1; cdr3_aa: CSVGGGSLEQYF; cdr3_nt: TGCAGCGTTGGAGGGGGAAGTTTAGAGCAGTACTTC
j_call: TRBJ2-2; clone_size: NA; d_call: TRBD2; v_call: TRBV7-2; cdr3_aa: CASSPLAGVTGELFF; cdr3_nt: TGTGCCAGCAGCCCCCTAGCGGGAGTCACCGGGGAGCTGTTTTTT
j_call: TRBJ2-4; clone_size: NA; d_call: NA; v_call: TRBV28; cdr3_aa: CASSPQRVKNIQYF; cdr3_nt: TGTGCCAGCAGTCCCCAGCGAGTTAAAAACATTCAGTACTTC
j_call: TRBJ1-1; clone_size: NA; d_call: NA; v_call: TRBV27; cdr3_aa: CASSRMAANTEAFF; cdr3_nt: TGTGCCAGCAGTAGGATGGCGGCGAACACTGAAGCTTTCTTT
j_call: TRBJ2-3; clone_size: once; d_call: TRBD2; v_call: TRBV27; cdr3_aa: CASRRTSGTPRKDTQYF; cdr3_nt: TGTGCCAGCCGACGGACTAGCGGGACCCCTAGGAAGGATACGCAGTATTTT
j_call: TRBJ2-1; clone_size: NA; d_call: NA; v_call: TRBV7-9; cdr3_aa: CASSAGLLTYNEQFF; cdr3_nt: TGTGCCAGCAGCGCGGGACTCCTTACCTACAATGAGCAGTTCTTC
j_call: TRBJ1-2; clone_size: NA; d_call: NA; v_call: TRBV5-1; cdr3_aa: CASSQVGVGPVGYTF; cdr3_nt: TGCGCCAGCAGTCAGGTGGGGGTAGGACCGGTTGGCTACACCTTC
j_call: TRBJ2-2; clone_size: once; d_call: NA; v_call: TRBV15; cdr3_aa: CATGGLGAGTGELFF; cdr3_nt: TGTGCCACCGGGGGGCTAGGGGCGGGCACCGGGGAGCTGTTTTTT
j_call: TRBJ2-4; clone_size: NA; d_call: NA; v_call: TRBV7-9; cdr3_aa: CASSSRDDGSKNIQYF; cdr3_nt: TGTGCCAGCAGCTCCCGGGACGACGGATCCAAAAACATTCAGTACTTC
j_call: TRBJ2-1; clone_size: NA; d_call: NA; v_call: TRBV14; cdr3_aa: CASSQFPGSEQFF; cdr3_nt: TGTGCCAGCAGCCAATTCCCAGGTAGTGAGCAGTTCTTC
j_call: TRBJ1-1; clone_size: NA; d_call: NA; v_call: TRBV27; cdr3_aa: CASSPRQAGQAFF; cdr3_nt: TGTGCCAGCAGCCCAAGACAGGCCGGGCAGGCTTTCTTT
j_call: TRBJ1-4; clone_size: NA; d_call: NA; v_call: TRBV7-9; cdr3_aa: CASALLEKLFF; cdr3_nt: TGTGCCAGCGCGTTACTTGAAAAACTGTTTTTT
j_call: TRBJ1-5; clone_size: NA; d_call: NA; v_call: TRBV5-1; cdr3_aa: CASSLAGAKPQHF; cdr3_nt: TGCGCCAGCAGCTTGGCGGGGGCCAAGCCCCAGCATTTT
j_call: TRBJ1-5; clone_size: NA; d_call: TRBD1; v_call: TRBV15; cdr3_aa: CATSTAGTGAGGQPQHF; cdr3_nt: TGTGCCACCAGCACCGCCGGGACAGGGGCAGGGGGTCAGCCCCAGCATTTT